These 10 T cell receptor beta chains share one sample of origin, sequenced in a study of cytomegalovirus exposure and HLA in healthy donors. PCR amplification relied on 60 Vbeta primers (plus 13 Jbeta primers). Clones were read by immunoSEQ multiplex PCR, and TCRdb kept only the in-frame ones, dropping some. The repertoire holds roughly 77,000 clones, over 9.5% seen once, with over 20% in the top ten. Material for sequencing was PBMCs. These receptors originate from a man aged 55-75 years in good health and CMV-seropositive.

V is TRBV18 and J is TRBJ1-5, with D unresolved. The V gene lost 2 bases and the J gene lost 0 bases, with 11 bases spanning the gap. Germline CDR1 KGHSH, CDR2 LQKENI. The CDR3 extends over 16 amino acids. CDR3: CASSPVETYSNQPQHF. The CDR3 region has the DNA TGTGCCAGCTCACCAGTCGAAACCTATAGCAATCAGCCCCAGCATTTT.

A few counts support this clone. The chain couples TRBV5-6 to TRBJ2-5; possible D gene TRBD1, 5 bases. V shed 1 base and J shed 4 bases, with 11 bases lying between them. Germline V gene data show CDR1 as SGHDT and CDR2 as YYEEEE. The CDR3 loop spans 14 amino acids. Here the CDR3 DNA reads TGTGCCAGCAGCTTGACAGGTCCTGGAGAGACCCAGTACTTC. Protein sequence: CASSLTGPGETQYF.

This clone was found a few times. The chain couples TRBV9 to TRBJ1-6; D gene uncertain. The CDR3 runs 13 residues. Per germline, CDR1 SGDLS and CDR2 YYNGEE. Trimming cost V 3 bases and J 9 bases, with 10 bases left between them. CDR3 protein: CASSGIEGSPLHF. CDR3 coding DNA: TGTGCCAGCAGCGGTATTGAGGGTTCACCCCTCCACTTT.

This clone was detected only a few times. Relative to the germline gene, one junction end is altered; a read error may explain this. J is TRBJ2-7 and V is TRBV2; 7 bases agree with TRBD1. The CDR3 is 17 amino acids. CDR1 and CDR2 (germline): SNHLY, FYNNEI. CDR3 bases: TGTGCCAGCAGTGAACTTAGCACCCAAGGGACAGACTACGAGCAGTCCTTC. Translated: CASSELSTQGTDYEQSF.

This clone was detected only a few times. V usage is TRBV30 and J usage is TRBJ1-2; 8 nucleotides match TRBD1. The length of the CDR3 is 14 residues. Trimming at V came to 2 bases and at J to 8 bases, leaving 10 bases not matched to a gene. Per germline, CDR1 GTSNPN and CDR2 SVGIG (reference sequence). The CDR3 bases are TGTGCCTGGAGTCACGGACAGGGAATGGGAGGCTACACCTTC. It is translated as CAWSHGQGMGGYTF.

The genes are TRBV7-3 and TRBJ2-3, with D perhaps TRBD2 (7 bases). V lost 0 bases and J lost 1, with 11 bases in between. The germline gives CDR1 SGHTA, CDR2 FQGTGA. The CDR3 contains 16 residues. The CDR3 nucleotides are TGTGCCAGCAGCTTAACAGGGGGGGGCGGCACAGATACGCAGTATTTT. Translating gives CASSLTGGGGTDTQYF. Full variable domain (outside the CDR3, taken from reference TRBV7-3 and TRBJ2-3): GAGVSQTPSNKVTEKGKYVELRCDPISGHTALYWYRQSLGQGPEFLIYFQGTGAADDSGLPNDRFFAVRPEGSVSTLKIQRTERGDSAVYLCASSLTGGGGTDTQYFGPGTRLTVL.

V usage is TRBV28 and J usage is TRBJ1-2; the D gene is possibly TRBD1 (5 bases). The CDR3 extends over 13 amino acids. Trimming pared 3 bases from V and 2 bases from J, leaving 7 bases between. Germline V lookup: CDR1 MDHEN, CDR2 SYDVKM. The CDR3 region is CASSFRGNYGYTF. The CDR3 DNA reads as TGTGCCAGCAGTTTTCGGGGGAACTATGGCTACACCTTC.

This clone was seen a handful of times. The V gene is TRBV27, the J gene TRBJ1-1; weak D call: TRBD1 (6 bases). V was trimmed by 7 bases and J by 0 bases, leaving 18 bases between them. Germline CDR1 MNHEY, CDR2 SMNVEV (reference sequence). The CDR3 extends over 16 amino acids. CDR3: CASKSQGHGMNTEAFF. CDR3 DNA: TGTGCCAGCAAGTCTCAGGGGCACGGGATGAACACTGAAGCTTTCTTT.

This chain uses TRBV27 with TRBJ2-7; a weak D match, TRBD1 (5 bases). The germline V and J ends were trimmed by 6 bases and 1 base, with 10 bases remaining between them. CDR3 length: 13 amino acids. CDR1 and CDR2 (germline): MNHEY, SMNVEV (reference sequence). The CDR3 bases are TGTGCCAGCAGCATAACAGGATCCTACGAGCAGTACTTC. Protein: CASSITGSYEQYF.

The chain couples TRBV5-8 to TRBJ2-2; D may be TRBD2 (5 bases). CDR3 size: 14 residues. Trimming took 0 bases from V and 7 from J, leaving 10 bases between them. CDR1 is SGHTS and CDR2 is YDEGEE in the germline V gene. The CDR3 region is CASSLGRGIGELFF. The CDR3 DNA reads TGTGCCAGCAGCTTGGGACGGGGAATCGGGGAGCTGTTTTTT.